This T cell receptor (beta chain) was retrieved from a study of blood T cells in healthy people across ages (dated by TCRdb to the mid-2010s). Regarding the study in general: In model experiments, template switching captured roughly one uniquely barcoded TCR beta cDNA molecule for every two T cells. The study measured age-related changes in TCR beta repertoire diversity using deep sequencing normalized with unique cDNA molecular identifiers. Donors were grouped into four age groups: young (average roughly 17 years), middle-aged (39), aged (over 55) and long-lived (just over 80). Using the same blood draw, the study looked at two additional independent replicas of 1 million unique cDNA reads for two donors, one aged 18 to 30 and the other aged 80 or older. Study-wide findings and limitations: Observed TCR beta diversity correlated strongly with the percentage of naive T cells measured by flow cytometry. Because the CMV infection status of the donors was unknown, age-related changes in expanded clonotypes may potentially have been confounded. Conclusive comparison of naive and antigen-experienced compartments was prevented by the profiling of bulk unsorted PBMCs. As age increased, observed TCR beta diversity per million T cells dropped in a roughly linear way, and a significant reduction was already evident by age about 40. Estimates of total diversity based on one million sequenced T cells were considered lower bounds and underestimates. Compared with the aged group, the long-lived group had more naive CD4+ T cells, fewer expanded clones and increased TCR diversity, suggesting age selection.

There are a few counts of this clonotype. The target of this receptor is not known. No much larger clonotype is one base removed from it; base qualities were not supplied. Donors were 35 to 40 systemically healthy Caucasian individuals from Russia aged roughly 6 to 100 years. Each donor gave 8 to 10 milliliters of peripheral blood, drawn into EDTA-treated Vacutainer tubes. PBMCs were isolated by Ficoll-Paque density-gradient centrifugation, with at least 6.5 million obtained per sample. Total RNA, at least 5 micrograms per sample, was extracted from PBMCs with Trizol reagent. Naive CD45RAhigh/CD27high T cell percentages were measured by flow cytometry on a PBMC aliquot from every donor. Receptor libraries were prepared by 5' RACE. TCRdb shows the sequencer as Illumina HiSeq 2500. A second PCR of about 6 to 11 cycles was performed with a sample-barcoded 5' primer and a J-beta primer mix. A template-switch 5' adaptor carrying 12 random nucleotides introduced a unique molecular identifier onto each TCR beta cDNA molecule. Each sample yielded at least 2.5 million CDR3-containing paired-end reads. First-strand cDNA synthesis was performed from all RNA using the Mint cDNA synthesis kit, with priming by a TRBC-specific oligonucleotide. Following uracil-DNA glycosylase treatment, a first 18-cycle PCR with universal primers M1SS and BC2_uni_R was performed on all cDNA. Turning to the authors' computational methods: For normalization, 1 million high-quality reads, each with a distinct molecular identifier, were randomly selected from each sample. Reads with shared molecular identifiers were discarded instead of being binned into consensus sequences. MiTCR, set to a Q25 quality threshold and the strictest error-elimination algorithm, was used for CDR3 identification, clonotype clustering and error correction. Lower-bound total TCR beta diversity was estimated with a nonparametric unseen species model using Euler transformation. In TCRdb, the public reads were trimmed at Q25 with fastp and aligned with MiXCR, with productive beta chains retained. Rows are combined by CDR3 protein, so each entry shows the most common genes and DNA. The authors' filters were not applied to this entry. This sample holds 800,000 to 1,300,000 distinct CDR3 sequences; about 25% were observed only once. The biggest ten clones account for around 0.75% of the sample.

V sheds 6 bases and J sheds 7 bases, leaving 9 bases between their ends. Counted from cysteine to phenylalanine, this CDR3 has 12 amino acids. Only the CDR3 DNA stays, 36 bases, in frame from base 1. The sample also formed part of further work on T cells of mothers and their children. The second study's authors report: Donors were nine systemically healthy Caucasian individuals: three mothers and their six children. cDNA synthesis consumed the entire amount of extracted RNA, loaded at approximately 1.4 ug RNA in each 15 ul reaction. In the second PCR, the M1S primer added sample barcodes and 2-4 random nucleotides. Each mother yielded over 9.5 million TCR beta CDR3 reads and each child roughly 3 million reads. Thymic selection shapes the output of TCR recombination in a similar way in related and unrelated pairs, and inherited differences have a minor effect. Related mother-child pairs always showed normalized repertoire overlap that was slightly higher than in unrelated mother-child pairs, though the difference was never significant. With a sensitivity of approximately 92 clones per million clonotypes, no persistent microchimeric T cell clones were detected. The study used deep NGS to compare TCR beta repertoires of mothers and children, seeking features distinguishing related mother-child pairs from unrelated individuals. Mothers averaged roughly 36 +/- 4 years of age and children averaged around 11 +/- 4 years. After adapter ligation with NEBNext reagents, the libraries were sequenced on Illumina HiSeq 2000 with 100+100 nt paired-end reads. Mother and child libraries were prepared a month apart and sequenced in separate runs to prevent cross-contamination. Between roughly 450,000 and 2,000,000 distinct TCR beta clonotypes were identified per donor. Naive TCR beta clonotypes were estimated from low-frequency clonotypes matched to each donor's FACS-determined naive share, without sorting.

The sequence was obtained from a girl aged 2 to 9 in good health. The sample was blood. Rearrangement joined TRBV12-3 or TRBV12-4 to TRBJ2-2, with the D segment identity uncertain. The CDR3 region reads CASSSTFGELFF. The nucleotide sequence reads as follows: TGTGCCAGCAGCTCGACTTTCGGGGAGCTGTTTTTT.